This T cell receptor (beta chain) was observed in a study of blood T cell repertoires in COVID-19. Across the whole study: COVID-19 samples collected from the United States, Italy and Spain covered acute and convalescent phases.

There are 15 residues in the CDR3. Per germline, CDR1 SGHDT and CDR2 YYEEEE. The junction had 7 bases not matched to a gene; V was cut back by 0 bases and J by 10 bases. The study assigned cohorts using participant-reported clinical history. Authors' analysis steps: How many nucleated cells were present was estimated from reference gene primer amplification. The repertoire was sequenced with immunoSEQ multiplex PCR; TCRdb's copy has only in-frame clones and lacks some. V and J calls and clone size are given by that table; D and trimming were obtained from the DNA. The sample carries about 270,000 clones, around 90% recorded once.

This chain uses TRBV5-6 with TRBJ1-5; TRBD1 aligns across 10 bases. The sequenced sample was PBMCs or T cells enriched from blood (not recorded which). This receptor was taken from a woman aged 30 to 39 with acute COVID-19. This chain's CDR3 is CASSLAGQGSEPQHF. The CDR3 DNA follows: TGTGCCAGCAGCTTGGCGGGACAGGGGTCTGAACCCCAGCATTTT.